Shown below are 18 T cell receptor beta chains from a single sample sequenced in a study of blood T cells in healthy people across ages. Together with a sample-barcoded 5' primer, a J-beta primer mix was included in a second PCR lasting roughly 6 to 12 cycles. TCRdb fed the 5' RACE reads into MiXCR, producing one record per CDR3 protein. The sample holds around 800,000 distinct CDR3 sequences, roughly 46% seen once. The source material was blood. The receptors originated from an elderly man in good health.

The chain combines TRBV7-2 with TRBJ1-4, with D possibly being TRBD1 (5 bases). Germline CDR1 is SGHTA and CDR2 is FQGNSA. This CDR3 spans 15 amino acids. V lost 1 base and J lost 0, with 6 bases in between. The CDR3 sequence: CASSLDRSTNEKLFF. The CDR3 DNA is TGTGCCAGCAGCTTAGACAGGTCAACTAATGAAAAACTGTTTTTT.

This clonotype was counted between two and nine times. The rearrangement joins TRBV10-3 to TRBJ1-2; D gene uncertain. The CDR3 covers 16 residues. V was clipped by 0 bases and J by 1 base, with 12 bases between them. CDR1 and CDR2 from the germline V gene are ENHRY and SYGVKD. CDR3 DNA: TGTGCCATCAGTGAGTCTGTCGCGGGGTTTAACTATGGCTACACCTTC. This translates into CAISESVAGFNYGYTF.

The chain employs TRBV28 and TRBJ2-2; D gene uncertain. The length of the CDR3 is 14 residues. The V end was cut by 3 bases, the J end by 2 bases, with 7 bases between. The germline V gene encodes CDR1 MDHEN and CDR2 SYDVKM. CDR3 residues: CASSLVKNTGELFF. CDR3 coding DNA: TGTGCCAGCAGTTTGGTCAAAAACACCGGGGAGCTGTTTTTT.

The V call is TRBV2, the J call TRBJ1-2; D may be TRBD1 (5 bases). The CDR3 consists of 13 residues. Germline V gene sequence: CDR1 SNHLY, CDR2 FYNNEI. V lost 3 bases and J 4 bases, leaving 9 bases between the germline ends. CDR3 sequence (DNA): TGTGCCAGCAGTGACGACAGAATCTATGGCTACACCTTC. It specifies CASSDDRIYGYTF.

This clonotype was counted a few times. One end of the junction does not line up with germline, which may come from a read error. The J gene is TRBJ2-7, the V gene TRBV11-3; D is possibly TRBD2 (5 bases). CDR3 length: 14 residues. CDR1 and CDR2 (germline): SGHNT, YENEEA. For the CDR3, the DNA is TGTGCCAGCAGCTTAACTAGTTTCTCCTCCGAGCAGTACTTC. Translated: CASSLTSFSSEQYF.

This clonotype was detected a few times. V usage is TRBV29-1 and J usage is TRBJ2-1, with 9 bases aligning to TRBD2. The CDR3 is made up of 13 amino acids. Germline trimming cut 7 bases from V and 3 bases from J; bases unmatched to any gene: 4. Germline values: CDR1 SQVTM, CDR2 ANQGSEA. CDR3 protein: CSGLAAIYNEQFF. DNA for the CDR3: TGCAGCGGACTAGCGGCAATCTACAATGAGCAGTTCTTC.

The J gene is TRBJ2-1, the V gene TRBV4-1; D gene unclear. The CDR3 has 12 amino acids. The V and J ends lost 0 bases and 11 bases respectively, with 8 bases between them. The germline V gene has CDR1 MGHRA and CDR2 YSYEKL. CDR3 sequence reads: CASSQDFRQQFF. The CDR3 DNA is TGCGCCAGCAGCCAAGATTTTCGCCAGCAGTTCTTC.

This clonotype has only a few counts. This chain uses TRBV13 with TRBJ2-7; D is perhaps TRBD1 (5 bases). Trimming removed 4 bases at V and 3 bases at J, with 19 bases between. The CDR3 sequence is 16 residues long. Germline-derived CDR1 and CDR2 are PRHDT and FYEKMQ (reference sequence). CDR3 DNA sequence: TGTGCCAGCAGCTCCAAGCCGGACGGAAGGGGCTACGAGCAGTACTTC. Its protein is CASSSKPDGRGYEQYF.

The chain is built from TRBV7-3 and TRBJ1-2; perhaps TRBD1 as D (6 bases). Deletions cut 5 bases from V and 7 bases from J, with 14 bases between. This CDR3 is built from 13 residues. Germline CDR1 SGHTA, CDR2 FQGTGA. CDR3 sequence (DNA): TGTGCCAGCAGCCCCTCGGGGGGCTCTGGCTACACCTTC. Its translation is CASSPSGGSGYTF.

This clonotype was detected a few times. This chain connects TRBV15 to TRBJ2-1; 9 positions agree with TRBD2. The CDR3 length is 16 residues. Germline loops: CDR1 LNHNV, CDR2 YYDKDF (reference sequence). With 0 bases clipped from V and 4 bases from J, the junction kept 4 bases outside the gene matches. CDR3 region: CATSRDPGLAYNEQFF. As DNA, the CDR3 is TGTGCCACCAGCAGAGATCCGGGACTAGCTTACAATGAGCAGTTCTTC.

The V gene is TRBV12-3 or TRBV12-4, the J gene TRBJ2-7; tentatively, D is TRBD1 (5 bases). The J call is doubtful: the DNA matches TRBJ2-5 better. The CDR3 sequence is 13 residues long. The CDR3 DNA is TGTGCCAGCAAGGGGCGGACCCAAGAGACCCAGTACTTC. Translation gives CASKGRTQETQYF.

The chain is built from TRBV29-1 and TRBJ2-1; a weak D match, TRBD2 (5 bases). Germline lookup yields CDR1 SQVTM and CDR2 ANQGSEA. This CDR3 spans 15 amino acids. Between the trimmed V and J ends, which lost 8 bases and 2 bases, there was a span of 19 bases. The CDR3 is CSPRALGPTYNEQFF. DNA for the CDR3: TGCAGCCCGAGGGCATTAGGGCCCACCTACAATGAGCAGTTCTTC.

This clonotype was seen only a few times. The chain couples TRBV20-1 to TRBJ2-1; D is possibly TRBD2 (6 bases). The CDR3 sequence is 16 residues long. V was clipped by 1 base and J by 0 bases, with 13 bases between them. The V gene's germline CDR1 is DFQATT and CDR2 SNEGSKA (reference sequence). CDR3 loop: CSARGGETSSYNEQFF. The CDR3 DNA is TGCAGTGCTAGAGGGGGGGAAACAAGCTCCTACAATGAGCAGTTCTTC.

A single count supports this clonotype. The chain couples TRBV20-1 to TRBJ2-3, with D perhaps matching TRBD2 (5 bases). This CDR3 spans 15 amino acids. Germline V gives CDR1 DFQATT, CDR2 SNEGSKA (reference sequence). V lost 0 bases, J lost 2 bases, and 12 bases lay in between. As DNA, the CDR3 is TGCAGTGCTAGAGAGTACGGGATCTTCACAGATACGCAGTATTTT. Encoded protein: CSAREYGIFTDTQYF.

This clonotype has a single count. The CDR3, as DNA: TGTGCCAGCTCACCACTAACTGGCGGGGGGTCTTCCTACGAGCAGTACTTC. Protein product: CASSPLTGGGSSYEQYF. This chain connects TRBV18 to TRBJ2-7; TRBD2 matches 8 bases. Germline CDR1 and CDR2: KGHSH and LQKENI. This CDR3 contains 17 residues. J was trimmed by 1 base and V by 1 base; bases with no gene match: 9. Combining the CDR3 with reference TRBV18 and TRBJ2-7 gives the whole variable domain NAGVMQNPRHLVRRRGQEARLRCSPMKGHSHVYWYRQLPEEGLKFMVYLQKENIIDESGMPKERFSAEFPKEGPSILRIQQVVRGDSAAYFCASSPLTGGGSSYEQYFGPGTRLTVT.

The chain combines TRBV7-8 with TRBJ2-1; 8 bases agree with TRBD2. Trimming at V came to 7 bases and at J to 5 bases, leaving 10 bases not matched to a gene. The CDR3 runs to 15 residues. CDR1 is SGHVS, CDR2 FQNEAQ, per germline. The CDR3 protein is CASNPSVAGNNEQFF. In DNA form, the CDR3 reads TGTGCCAGCAACCCCTCGGTAGCGGGAAACAATGAGCAGTTCTTC.

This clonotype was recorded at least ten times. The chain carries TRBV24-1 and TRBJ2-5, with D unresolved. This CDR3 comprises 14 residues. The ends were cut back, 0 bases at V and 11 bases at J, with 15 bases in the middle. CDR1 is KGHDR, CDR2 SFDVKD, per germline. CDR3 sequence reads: CATSDLGSNNEQYF. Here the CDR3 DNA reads TGTGCCACCAGTGATTTGGGAAGCAACAATGAGCAGTACTTC.

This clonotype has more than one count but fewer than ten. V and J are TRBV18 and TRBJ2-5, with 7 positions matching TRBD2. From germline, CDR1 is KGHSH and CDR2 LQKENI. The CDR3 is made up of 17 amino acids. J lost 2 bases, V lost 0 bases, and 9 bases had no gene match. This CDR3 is CASSPPVRLADQETQYF. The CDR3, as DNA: TGTGCCAGCTCACCACCGGTCCGACTAGCAGATCAAGAGACCCAGTACTTC.